The 27 T cell receptor beta chains below were found in one sample sequenced in a study of molecular identifiers for immune sequencing clone quantification. TCRdb analysed the PCR reads with MiXCR anew, one entry per CDR3 protein. This sample has nearly 650,000 distinct CDR3 sequences, with less than 30% found just once. The sample comprised naive CD8+ T cells from blood, with Jurkat cell RNA spiked in. Sample subset: FACS-sorted CD8+CD4-CCR7+CD45RA+ naive T cells. The receptor source for this set is a human donor in good health. Some libraries in this study had Jurkat cell RNA spiked in.

Remarks on this clonotype: The germline gene is not matched at one end of the junction; a read error may be the cause. The genes are TRBV18 and TRBJ1-1; D might be TRBD1 (5 bases). Germline CDR1 KGHSH, CDR2 LQKENI. The CDR3 is 12 amino acids. The CDR3 loop reads CAGSTDYTEAFF. For the CDR3, the DNA is TGTGCCGGCTCGACAGACTACACTGAAGCTTTCTTT.

The rearrangement links TRBV27 to TRBJ1-4; D perhaps matches TRBD1 (5 bases). V was shortened by 8 bases and J by 1 base, with 11 bases between the two germline ends. The CDR3 extends over 14 amino acids. The V gene's germline CDR1 is MNHEY and CDR2 SMNVEV (reference sequence). The CDR3 spells CASGALLTNEKLFF. CDR3 sequence (DNA): TGTGCCAGCGGGGCGCTTTTAACTAATGAAAAACTGTTTTTT.

V usage is TRBV4-3 and J usage is TRBJ2-7; D tentatively reads TRBD1 or TRBD2 (7 bases each). In germline, CDR1 is LGHNA, CDR2 YSLEER. This CDR3 is built from 16 residues. V lost 2 bases to trimming and J lost 5 bases, with 19 bases between them. The CDR3 DNA reads as TGCGCCAGCAGCCAATGGGGAGGGGGCGTAGCCGACGAGCAGTACTTC. Translated: CASSQWGGGVADEQYF.

This chain joins TRBV30 and TRBJ2-5, with D possibly TRBD1 on 7 matching bases. Germline lookup yields CDR1 GTSNPN and CDR2 SVGIG (reference sequence). Trimming took off 5 bases at V and 4 bases at J, with 29 bases between the two ends. The CDR3 totals 18 residues. The CDR3 sequence: CAWEGTLGGTEGGETQYF. Here the CDR3 DNA reads TGTGCCTGGGAGGGGACACTAGGCGGGACAGAGGGTGGAGAGACCCAGTACTTC.

The V call is TRBV7-8, the J call TRBJ1-4; no definite D call. The germline gives CDR1 SGHVS, CDR2 FQNEAQ. The CDR3 totals 15 residues. With 5 bases removed from V and 8 bases from J, the gap between germline ends came to 18 bases. The CDR3 sequence: CASSTRGAQREKLFF. The CDR3 DNA is TGTGCCAGCAGCACCCGAGGAGCCCAGAGGGAAAAACTGTTTTTT.

The table lists this clonotype with a few counts. The rearrangement joins TRBV24-1 to TRBJ2-3; no reliable D call. Germline V gives CDR1 KGHDR, CDR2 SFDVKD. The V and J ends lost 0 bases and 1 base respectively, with 7 bases between them. The CDR3 length is 15 residues. The CDR3 coding sequence is TGTGCCACCAGTGATTTGAAGGGCGGCACAGATACGCAGTATTTT. Protein sequence: CATSDLKGGTDTQYF.

The V call is TRBV11-2, the J call TRBJ2-3; no reliable D call. Trimming left V 1 base short and J 2 bases short, with 10 bases between. Germline values: CDR1 SGHAT, CDR2 FQNNGV. The CDR3 is made up of 15 amino acids. The CDR3 loop is CASSLVRSITDTQYF. CDR3 DNA sequence: TGTGCCAGCAGCTTAGTTCGGAGCATCACAGATACGCAGTATTTT.

Regarding this clonotype: Lacking the conserved final phenylalanine or tryptophan, this CDR3 likely reflects a read error. The chain joins TRBV6-2 or TRBV6-3 to TRBJ2-5; 9 nucleotides match TRBD1. Germline values: CDR1 MNHEY, CDR2 SVGEGT. Trimming took 5 bases from V and 5 from J; bases not matched to a gene: 9. The CDR3 spans 15 residues. The CDR3 DNA sequence: TGTGCCAGCAGTAAGGGACAGGGCCTGGTGGAGACCCAGTACCTC. Translation: CASSKGQGLVETQYL.

The rearrangement joins TRBV19 to TRBJ2-1; D gene uncertain. Germline CDR1 LNHDA, CDR2 SQIVND (reference sequence). V was trimmed by 4 bases and J by 0 bases, leaving 10 bases between them. This CDR3 is 15 amino acids long. The CDR3 DNA reads TGTGCCAGTAGTACCCACATAAGCTCCTACAATGAGCAGTTCTTC. This codes for CASSTHISSYNEQFF.

The chain couples TRBV5-4 to TRBJ2-3; no clear D. V lost 0 bases and J lost 0, with 11 bases in between. Germline CDR1 reads SGHNT; CDR2 reads YYREEE (reference sequence). This CDR3 has 16 amino acids. The CDR3 loop reads CASSLGWRSSTDTQYF. The CDR3 nucleotides read TGTGCCAGCAGCTTGGGATGGAGATCTAGCACAGATACGCAGTATTTT. Variable domain in full (rest from reference TRBV5-4 and TRBJ2-3): ETGVTQSPTHLIKTRGQQVTLRCSSQSGHNTVSWYQQALGQGPQFIFQYYREEENGRGNFPPRFSGLQFPNYSSELNVNALELDDSALYLCASSLGWRSSTDTQYFGPGTRLTVL.

Only a few counts were recorded for this clonotype. J is TRBJ2-1 and V is TRBV14; the D gene could be TRBD1 or TRBD2 (5 bases each). The CDR3 sequence is 17 residues long. CDR1 SGHDN and CDR2 FVKESK come from the germline V gene. Trimming pared 1 base from V and 7 bases from J, leaving 20 bases between. CDR3 coding DNA: TGTGCCAGCAGCCAAGTGGGACCGACCCCCCCAAGAAATGAGCAGTTCTTC. Translation: CASSQVGPTPPRNEQFF.

Worth noting for this clonotype: An end of the junction differs from the germline gene, which may be a read error. This chain joins TRBV27 and TRBJ1-4, with D perhaps TRBD1 (6 bases). The CDR3 runs 16 residues. Germline V gene sequence: CDR1 MNHEY, CDR2 SMNVEV (reference sequence). The CDR3 spells CASSLFPNRDNEKLIF. The CDR3 DNA reads TGTGCCAGCAGTTTATTCCCTAACAGGGACAATGAAAAACTGATTTTT.

The V gene is TRBV5-1, the J gene TRBJ1-4; D might be TRBD1 (5 bases). Germline V gene data show CDR1 as SGHRS and CDR2 as YFSETQ. This CDR3 has 15 amino acids. The V end lost 0 bases, the J end lost 5 bases, and 11 bases lay between the germline ends. CDR3 amino acids: CASSLAGPKNEKLFF. As DNA, the CDR3 is TGCGCCAGCAGCTTGGCGGGACCGAAGAATGAAAAACTGTTTTTT.

The table lists this clonotype with many counts. The chain links TRBV3-1 to TRBJ2-3; the match to TRBD2 covers 9 bases. There are 15 residues in the CDR3. Germline V lookup: CDR1 LGHDT, CDR2 YNNKEL (reference sequence). After removal of 1 base from V and 6 bases from J, the junction contained 5 bases not matched to a gene. The CDR3 sequence is CASSQGGGAFDTQYF. CDR3 DNA: TGTGCCAGCAGCCAAGGCGGGGGGGCCTTCGATACGCAGTATTTT.

As to this clonotype: A much larger clone differs from this one at a single base, so this may be a read error. The V gene is TRBV3-1, the J gene TRBJ1-1; 8 bases fit TRBD1. V dropped 4 bases and J dropped 6; count of bases not matched to a gene: 10. CDR1 and CDR2 from the germline V gene are LGHDT and YNNKEL (reference sequence). The CDR3 runs 15 residues. The CDR3 region is CASSPDAAGGSEAFF. CDR3 bases: TGTGCCAGCAGCCCTGATGCGGCAGGGGGCTCTGAAGCTTTCTTT.

This clonotype was picked up many times. The chain has TRBV27 and TRBJ1-1; D is unresolved. Trimming took off 9 bases at V and 1 base at J, with 15 bases between the two ends. Looked up from germline, CDR1 is MNHEY and CDR2 is SMNVEV (reference sequence). CDR3 length: 14 residues. DNA for the CDR3: TGTGCCAGTCACTCCGGGCAGACGAACACTGAAGCTTTCTTT. Translating gives CASHSGQTNTEAFF.

Of note for this clonotype: A much bigger clone sits one base away, suggesting this may be a read error. This chain joins TRBV9 and TRBJ1-3, with D maybe TRBD1 (6 bases). V was shortened by 3 bases and J by 2 bases, with 15 bases between the two germline ends. Per the germline V gene, CDR1 is SGDLS and CDR2 is YYNGEE. This CDR3 has 16 amino acids. In DNA, the CDR3 is TGTGCCAGCAGCGAGACCGGGGCAGGGGCTGGAAACACCATATATTTT. Its protein is CASSETGAGAGNTIYF.

V gene TRBV10-2 combines with J gene TRBJ1-2, with TRBD1 as a possible D gene (5 bases). Trimming cost V 0 bases and J 6 bases, with 5 bases left between them. CDR3 length: 12 residues. The germline V gene has CDR1 WSHSY and CDR2 SAAADI. In nucleotides, the CDR3 is TGCGCCAGCAGTGAGTCAGGGGATGGCTACACCTTC. Protein product: CASSESGDGYTF.

This clonotype has a count of ten or more. The chain recombines TRBV4-3 with TRBJ2-7; 8 positions agree with TRBD2. V shed 3 bases, J shed 4 bases, and the junction held 8 bases outside the gene matches. This CDR3 contains 15 residues. From germline, CDR1 is LGHNA and CDR2 YSLEER. In DNA form, the CDR3 reads TGCGCCAGCAGCCAGGGATGGGCTAGCGGGTACGAGCAGTACTTC. Protein: CASSQGWASGYEQYF.

At least ten counts were recorded for this clonotype. The chain combines TRBV6-2 or TRBV6-3 with TRBJ2-4; unclear D gene. The CDR3 has 14 residues. Germline CDR1 and CDR2: MNHEY and SVGEGT. V lost 7 bases, J lost 8 bases, and 18 bases lay in between. The CDR3 DNA is TGTGCCAGCACCGATGACCCTATTTACGACATTCAGTACTTC. Its protein is CASTDDPIYDIQYF.

This clonotype was counted ten times or more. V usage is TRBV29-1 and J usage is TRBJ2-7; 8 bases are shared with TRBD2. This CDR3 is built from 13 residues. V dropped 6 bases and J dropped 2; count of bases not matched to a gene: 6. CDR1 and CDR2 (germline): SQVTM, ANQGSEA. As DNA, the CDR3 is TGCAGCGTCCTTAGCGGGAATGCCTACGAGCAGTACTTC. Amino acids: CSVLSGNAYEQYF.

The chain couples TRBV24-1 to TRBJ2-3, with 8 bases lining up with TRBD2. The J segment lost 2 bases and the V segment lost 4 bases, leaving 10 bases of the junction unmatched. Looked up from germline, CDR1 is KGHDR and CDR2 is SFDVKD. The CDR3 is 17 residues long. The CDR3 protein is CATSDHIAGYDTDTQYF. DNA for the CDR3: TGTGCCACCAGTGACCACATAGCGGGATACGACACAGATACGCAGTATTTT.

To note about this clonotype: One end of the junction fails to match germline, which may point to a read error. J is TRBJ1-1 and V is TRBV5-1; no clear D. The germline V gene encodes CDR1 SGHRS and CDR2 YFSETQ. This CDR3 region has 16 residues. The CDR3 region is CASSPERSPDVTEALF. CDR3 DNA: TGCGCCAGCAGCCCTGAGCGGTCGCCGGATGTGACTGAAGCTCTCTTT.

The table lists this clonotype with many counts. The chain couples TRBV20-1 to TRBJ1-4; maybe TRBD1 (5 bases). The germline V and J ends were trimmed by 0 bases and 4 bases, with 12 bases remaining between them. The CDR3 extends over 15 amino acids. Germline CDR1 reads DFQATT; CDR2 reads SNEGSKA (reference sequence). The CDR3 nucleotides are TGCAGTGCTAGAGATCGGGAGGGACTTAATGAAAAACTGTTTTTT. Encoded protein: CSARDREGLNEKLFF.

This clonotype was counted ten times or more. V and J are TRBV6-5 and TRBJ1-2; D uncertain. V lost 8 bases and J lost 7, with 8 bases in between. In germline, CDR1 is MNHEY, CDR2 SVGAGI. This CDR3 has 10 residues. CDR3 sequence reads: CASLISGYTF. DNA of the CDR3: TGTGCCAGCTTGATCTCTGGCTACACCTTC.

This clonotype was recorded many times. The chain links TRBV7-9 to TRBJ2-7, with TRBD2 matching 13 bases. CDR3 length: 14 residues. After removal of 8 bases from V and 4 bases from J, the junction contained 5 bases not matched to a gene. The germline gives CDR1 SEHNR, CDR2 FQNEAQ (reference sequence). Here the CDR3 DNA reads TGTGCCAGCGGGACTAGCGGGACAAGGTACGAGCAGTACTTC. This translates into CASGTSGTRYEQYF.

The chain employs TRBV7-2 and TRBJ2-1, with 8 nucleotides matching TRBD1. The CDR3 extends over 15 amino acids. V lost 4 bases and J lost 11; bases outside the gene matches: 13. Germline values: CDR1 SGHTA, CDR2 FQGNSA. The CDR3 region has the DNA TGTGCCAGCAGCTCCTGGACAGGGTCGGGGGATAAGCAGTTCTTC. Amino acid sequence: CASSSWTGSGDKQFF.